These T cell receptor beta chains were read from a single sample in a study of CD8 T cells in ankylosing spondylitis. TCRdb processed the 5' RACE reads anew with MiXCR; each CDR3 protein has one entry. The table lists hundreds of thousands of distinct CDR3 sequences, roughly 32% of them singletons. Sequenced: blood, either unsorted or a sorted T cell fraction (not recorded which). Receptors were obtained from a male donor with ankylosing spondylitis or in good health (not recorded which). Both conserved end residues are trimmed from each CDR3.

j_call v_call cdr3_aa
TRBJ2-3 TRBV20-1 SPNSGLRDTQY
TRBJ2-5 TRBV20-1 SARDRGAASPETQY
TRBJ1-4 TRBV20-1 SARERGLRRVEKLF
TRBJ1-1 TRBV20-1 SAFLGQSTEAF
TRBJ1-4 TRBV6-5 ASSFLTRGEKLF
TRBJ1-4 TRBV20-1 SALQGANEKLF
TRBJ1-5 TRBV9 ASSVDLYQPQH
TRBJ1-6 TRBV20-1 SARAAGVRDNSPLH
TRBJ2-1 TRBV15 ATSRWDVYNEQF
TRBJ2-7 TRBV10-3 AISDPGGQTYEQY
TRBJ2-3 TRBV20-1 SASDAGVGTDTQY
TRBJ2-7 TRBV5-1 ASSFSGAGAHEQY
TRBJ2-3 TRBV5-1 ASSLDRVGDTQY
TRBJ2-7 TRBV6-5 ASSYSARDPISVHEQY
TRBJ2-7 TRBV4-2 ASSQEVLAGRSYEQY
TRBJ1-1 TRBV29-1 SARGLGTEAF
TRBJ1-2 TRBV27 ASSFLGGNGYT
TRBJ1-2 TRBV15 ATSAGNYGYT
TRBJ2-1 TRBV7-8 ASSEDRVTYNEQF
TRBJ2-5 TRBV4-2 ASRDSGGASIETQY
TRBJ1-4 TRBV2 ASSGDRPREKLF
TRBJ2-3 TRBV5-6 ASSLVGQGMTDTQY
TRBJ2-1 TRBV20-1 SALDNEQF
TRBJ2-1 TRBV29-1 SVAAFNEQF
TRBJ2-1 TRBV12-3/TRBV12-4 ASSSSTGGNEQF
TRBJ2-4 TRBV12-3/TRBV12-4 ASSFRGGGPKNIQY
TRBJ2-2 TRBV10-3 AIRGTGMMGELF
TRBJ2-2 TRBV10-2 ASSFIGELF
TRBJ1-4 TRBV7-9 ASTRRQGADEKLF
TRBJ2-7 TRBV30 AWSRSDYSEQY
TRBJ1-1 TRBV7-6 ASSFQGASTEAF
TRBJ2-2 TRBV9 ASSGLAGRNTGELF
TRBJ1-2 TRBV20-1 SAKIALWTSHGYT
TRBJ2-1 TRBV12-3/TRBV12-4 ASSLNGGGTSEQF
TRBJ2-5 TRBV7-2 ASSPVGGFQETQY
TRBJ2-3 TRBV12-3/TRBV12-4 ASRQGRRTDTQY
TRBJ2-2 TRBV4-2 ASSLALAGSGPNAGELF
TRBJ2-5 TRBV6-5 ASSSEWEETQY
TRBJ2-3 TRBV20-1 SASGLGTPSTDTQY
TRBJ1-4 TRBV20-1 SARGATNEKLF
TRBJ1-3 TRBV20-1 SASMGLGNTIY
TRBJ2-5 TRBV4-2 ASSLGPGAIGETQY
TRBJ1-6 TRBV30 AWTSGDYNSPLH
TRBJ2-3 TRBV12-3/TRBV12-4 ANARAGRTDAQY
TRBJ2-7 TRBV5-1 ASSLAAGYEQY
TRBJ1-6 TRBV9 ASSSLSGGRYNSPLH
TRBJ2-1 TRBV12-3/TRBV12-4 ASNLGDRGMNEQF
TRBJ2-7 TRBV20-1 SARESAGPYEQY
TRBJ2-4 TRBV29-1 SVADRLAKNIQY
TRBJ2-6 TRBV29-1 SVALSGANGLT
TRBJ2-3 TRBV4-1 ASSQEGPRSSDTQY
TRBJ2-5 TRBV28 ASSLPGTSGQETQY
TRBJ2-2 TRBV18 ASSPYAGMNTGELF
TRBJ1-1 TRBV12-3/TRBV12-4 ASSFGPEAF
TRBJ2-1 TRBV10-3 AISEEAARNEQF
TRBJ2-1 TRBV5-1 ASTAGNDEQF
TRBJ2-5 TRBV29-1 SVGTSGGLQY
TRBJ2-5 TRBV3-1 ASSQLTSGETQY